This passage covers 21 T cell receptor beta chains from one sample sequenced in a study of blood T cell repertoires in COVID-19. Here immunoSEQ multiplex PCR was the method, and the copy in TCRdb shows in-frame clones only, minus some. The sample holds roughly 350,000 clones, about 89% seen once. The source material was peripheral blood. Receptor source: a woman aged 25 to 39 with COVID-19, enrolled during active disease.

About this clone: The same CDR3 can be traced to other DNA sequences in this sample. The rearrangement links TRBV19 to TRBJ1-2; D might be TRBD1 (5 bases). Germline assignment: CDR1 LNHDA and CDR2 SQIVND (reference sequence). The CDR3 runs to 13 residues. Trimming took 3 bases from V and 6 from J, leaving 11 bases between them. The CDR3 region has the DNA TGTGCCAGTAGTATCGGGGGTGGTGATGGCTACACCTTC. This translates into CASSIGGGDGYTF.

The chain joins TRBV7-9 to TRBJ2-3, with a possible D match to TRBD2 (5 bases). V lost 5 bases and J lost 2, with 11 bases in between. The CDR3 totals 14 residues. Germline assignment: CDR1 SEHNR and CDR2 FQNEAQ (reference sequence). This CDR3 reads CASSPRTVTDTQYF. CDR3 nucleotide sequence: TGTGCCAGCAGCCCTCGGACTGTCACAGATACGCAGTATTTT.

V is TRBV27 and J is TRBJ2-3, with 11 bases that match TRBD2. There are 14 residues in the CDR3. V lost 10 bases, J lost 5 bases, and 8 bases stayed unmatched. Germline CDR1 reads MNHEY; CDR2 reads SMNVEV (reference sequence). Here the CDR3 reads CAIGGGTSGDTQYF. Written as DNA, the CDR3 is TGTGCCATCGGAGGGGGGACTAGCGGAGATACGCAGTATTTT.

This rearrangement joins TRBV30 to TRBJ1-2; maybe TRBD1 (5 bases). The V end lost 5 bases, the J end lost 4 bases, and 17 bases lay between the germline ends. The CDR3 consists of 14 residues. From germline, CDR1 is GTSNPN and CDR2 SVGIG (reference sequence). This CDR3 reads CAWEGQEGVYGYTF. The CDR3 DNA reads as TGTGCCTGGGAGGGGCAAGAAGGGGTCTATGGCTACACCTTC.

The gene calls are TRBV6-2 or TRBV6-3 and TRBJ1-1, with D unresolved. Germline CDR1 MNHEY, CDR2 SVGEGT. This CDR3 comprises 13 residues. Trimming stripped 4 bases from V and 5 bases from J, with 11 bases between. The CDR3 spells CASSSNTGTEAFF. The CDR3 DNA reads as TGTGCCAGCAGTTCCAACACGGGGACTGAAGCTTTCTTT.

The rearrangement uses TRBV18 and TRBJ2-1, with 7 nucleotides matching TRBD2. With V trimmed by 4 bases and J by 1 base, 4 bases remained unmatched. The CDR3 runs to 15 residues. Germline V gene sequence: CDR1 KGHSH, CDR2 LQKENI. The CDR3 here is CASSHKRESYNEQFF. The CDR3 DNA reads as TGTGCCAGCTCACATAAGCGGGAATCCTACAATGAGCAGTTCTTC.

This chain links TRBV10-1 with TRBJ2-1; 13 nucleotides align to TRBD2. The CDR3 contains 16 residues. With 4 bases clipped from V and 8 bases from J, the junction kept 8 bases outside the gene matches. The germline V gene has CDR1 WNHNN and CDR2 SYGVQD (reference sequence). The CDR3 spells CASSGLGTSGIDEQFF. In DNA form, the CDR3 reads TGCGCCAGCAGTGGCCTAGGGACTAGCGGGATCGATGAGCAGTTCTTC.

The V and J genes are TRBV30 and TRBJ1-1; 9 positions match TRBD1. The CDR3 totals 14 residues. The germline V gene has CDR1 GTSNPN and CDR2 SVGIG (reference sequence). V dropped 5 bases and J dropped 5; count of bases not matched to a gene: 9. CDR3 bases: TGTGCCTGGGATGATTACAGGGGGCGGACTGAAGCTTTCTTT. Its translation: CAWDDYRGRTEAFF.

The rearrangement uses TRBV28 and TRBJ2-3; 8 nucleotides line up with TRBD1. Looked up from germline, CDR1 is MDHEN and CDR2 is SYDVKM. Trimming took 6 bases from V and 2 from J; bases not matched to a gene: 16. The length of the CDR3 is 18 residues. The CDR3 nucleotides read TGTGCCAGCAGCCCTGGACAGGGTCGGCGGGGTTACACAGATACGCAGTATTTT. Its protein product is CASSPGQGRRGYTDTQYF.

The rearrangement links TRBV5-5 to TRBJ2-1; 12 positions agree with TRBD2. The CDR3 sequence is 18 residues long. Germline CDR1 SGHKS, CDR2 YYEKEE (reference sequence). J was trimmed by 4 bases and V by 4 bases; bases with no gene match: 12. The CDR3 DNA reads TGTGCCAGCAGCCTGGGACTAGCGGGCGGTTTCAATTACAATGAGCAGTTCTTC. This translates into CASSLGLAGGFNYNEQFF.

The chain recombines TRBV12-5 with TRBJ2-1, with D tentatively TRBD2 (6 bases). V was shortened by 5 bases and J by 5 bases, with 13 bases between the two germline ends. The length of the CDR3 is 14 residues. Germline lookup yields CDR1 LGHNT and CDR2 FRNRAP. The CDR3 region has the DNA TGTGCTAGTGGTATTAATAGCGGCGACAATGAGCAGTTCTTC. Its protein is CASGINSGDNEQFF.

This clone was detected once. J is TRBJ2-1 and V is TRBV19, with TRBD2 identical over 9 bases. Trimming at V came to 10 bases and at J to 0 bases, leaving 7 bases not matched to a gene. The CDR3 runs to 15 residues. The germline CDR1 and CDR2 sequences are LNHDA and SQIVND (reference sequence). The CDR3 loop reads CATNSGGSSYNEQFF. CDR3 bases: TGTGCCACAAATAGCGGGGGCAGCTCCTACAATGAGCAGTTCTTC.

The count of this clone is one. This chain connects TRBV5-1 to TRBJ2-7; 8 positions match TRBD2. V lost 4 bases, J lost 4 bases, and 10 bases stayed unmatched. CDR3 length: 15 amino acids. In germline, CDR1 is SGHRS, CDR2 YFSETQ. The CDR3 DNA reads as TGCGCCAGCAGCATGAAGCGGGAGCCCTCTTACGAGCAGTACTTC. This codes for CASSMKREPSYEQYF.

This clone was counted between two and nine times. The chain recombines TRBV30 with TRBJ1-3; TRBD1 aligns across 7 bases. V shed 3 bases and J 0 bases; nucleotides not matched to a gene: 2. This CDR3 is built from 14 residues. Germline V CDR1 and CDR2: GTSNPN, SVGIG (reference sequence). Written as DNA, the CDR3 is TGTGCCTGGAGGGACAGGAACTCTGGAAACACCATATATTTT. Its translation: CAWRDRNSGNTIYF.

This CDR3 reads CASSLGDRRTEAFF. CDR3 nucleotide sequence: TGCGCCAGCAGCTTGGGGGACAGGAGGACTGAAGCTTTCTTT. The gene calls are TRBV5-1 and TRBJ1-1, with TRBD1 matching 8 bases. The CDR3 consists of 14 residues. CDR1 and CDR2 from the germline V gene are SGHRS and YFSETQ. The junction had 3 bases not matched to a gene; V was cut back by 0 bases and J by 5 bases.

This clone was observed a handful of times. This chain uses TRBV10-2 with TRBJ1-2; D is unresolved. The germline V gene encodes CDR1 WSHSY and CDR2 SAAADI. The germline V and J ends were trimmed by 8 bases and 7 bases, with 20 bases remaining between them. The CDR3 is 14 amino acids. The CDR3 sequence: CASHPLAGLGGYTF. The CDR3 nucleotides are TGCGCCAGCCACCCCCTCGCCGGGTTGGGTGGCTACACCTTC.

The rearrangement uses TRBV6-2 or TRBV6-3 and TRBJ1-5, with TRBD1 identical over 8 bases. V was clipped by 3 bases and J by 5 bases; unmatched bases: 9. Germline values: CDR1 MNHEY, CDR2 SVGEGT. There are 16 residues in the CDR3. CDR3 coding DNA: TGTGCCAGCAGTTATTATAGACAGGGGCGCGATCAGCCCCAGCATTTT. It specifies CASSYYRQGRDQPQHF.

This sequence joins TRBV7-9 and TRBJ1-6, with a possible D match to TRBD1 (6 bases). The CDR3 sequence is 18 residues long. Germline loops: CDR1 SEHNR, CDR2 FQNEAQ (reference sequence). Trimming removed 6 bases from V and 8 bases from J, with 26 bases in between. CDR3 sequence reads: CASSIQGRTERGDSPLHF. The CDR3 DNA is TGTGCCAGCAGTATACAGGGACGTACTGAAAGGGGTGATTCACCCCTCCACTTT.

The gene calls are TRBV3-1 (or the pseudogene TRBV3-2) and TRBJ2-7, with D uncertain. CDR3 size: 16 residues. V lost 1 base and J 3 bases, leaving 16 bases between the germline ends. Germline assignment: CDR1 LGHDT and CDR2 YNNKEL (reference sequence). The CDR3 is CASSQGSAPMIYEQYF. CDR3 DNA: TGTGCCAGCAGCCAAGGGTCTGCGCCGATGATCTACGAGCAGTACTTC.

The chain uses TRBV9 and TRBJ1-5; the D gene is possibly TRBD1 (5 bases). The CDR3 spans 14 residues. V was trimmed by 4 bases and J by 4 bases, leaving 12 bases between them. Germline V gene sequence: CDR1 SGDLS, CDR2 YYNGEE. The chain's CDR3 is CASSSGHTNQPQHF. The CDR3 DNA reads as TGTGCCAGCAGCTCCGGACACACGAATCAGCCCCAGCATTTT. The complete variable domain, with remaining parts taken from reference TRBV9 and TRBJ1-5, reads DSGVTQTPKHLITATGQRVTLRCSPRSGDLSVYWYQQSLDQGLQFLIQYYNGEERAKGNILERFSAQQFPDLHSELNLSSLELGDSALYFCASSSGHTNQPQHFGDGTRLSIL.

The chain couples TRBV28 to TRBJ2-3, with 7 nucleotides matching TRBD2. Germline V gives CDR1 MDHEN, CDR2 SYDVKM. The CDR3 contains 16 residues. The V gene end was trimmed by 3 bases and the J gene end by 0 bases; junction bases not matched to a gene: 6. CDR3 sequence reads: CASSFLLLASTDTQYF. In DNA, the CDR3 is TGTGCCAGCAGTTTTCTTCTACTAGCGAGCACAGATACGCAGTATTTT.